This T cell receptor (beta chain) was identified during a study of T cells expressing NK-cell markers. In the case of this clonotype: Its specificity is unknown.

Overall study findings and caveats: About 6 donors had dominant NKG2C+ clonotypes that comprised about 1.0-7.5% of their CD8+ T cells. Whether the expanded NKG2C+ T cell clones recognized HCMV remained unclear. For several donors, these clonotypes were likewise the leading ones in the CD3+CD56-NKG2C+ fraction.

Generation of TCR beta cDNA was performed by 5'RACE template switching incorporating UMIs. From the 5' RACE reads, TCRdb lists one entry per CDR3 protein and no DNA. The sample table sets out under 200,000 distinct CDR3 sequences. The CDR3 sequence is 14 residues long. V gene TRBV12-3 or TRBV12-4 combines with J gene TRBJ1-4; TCRdb lists TRBD1, though no DNA is available to test this call. The sequenced sample was blood T cells: a sorted CD56 or NKG2C T cell subset, CD4+ or CD8+ T cells, or bulk PBMC T cells (not recorded which). This clonotype was sampled from a woman aged 18-69 years in good health. CDR3 region: CASSHRGGQEKLFF.